Reported below is one T cell receptor beta chain. Its antigen is not known. The CDR3 loop spans 14 amino acids. Trimming took off 4 bases at V and 2 bases at J, with 9 bases between the two ends. The V gene's germline CDR1 is SQVTM and CDR2 ANQGSEA. This sample was included in a study of long-term antiretroviral therapy in people with HIV. General observations from the study: Although diversity increased after ART, it remained lower than in transplant donor controls.

The libraries were made with immunoSEQ v3.0 at survey level. Some clones are missing from TCRdb's copy, which holds only in-frame ones; the method was immunoSEQ multiplex PCR. This sample has tens of thousands of clones, with about 88% found just once. This chain uses TRBV29-1 with TRBJ2-6; D tentatively fits TRBD1 or TRBD2 (5 bases each). The sample here was unsorted PBMCs, taken 0.6 years after starting antiretroviral therapy. The receptor's source is a man aged 55 to 70 with HIV. The CDR3 DNA reads TGCAGCGTTGCCGGGGCCCCTGGGGCCAACGTCCTGACTTTC. Translation gives CSVAGAPGANVLTF.